The entry below describes one T cell receptor (beta chain). Original processing notes: Amplified reference gene primers provided the basis for estimating nucleated cell counts. Sequencing was performed with immunoSEQ multiplex PCR; in TCRdb, only in-frame clones are kept and a portion is missing. That table furnishes V, J and clone size, whereas the DNA furnished D and trimming. The top ten hold less than 3% of the sample, which has tens of thousands of clones, 70% to 90% seen once. Seattle cases were enrolled at active infection and followed longitudinally. The data originate from a study of blood T cell repertoires in COVID-19. Study-wide background: There were acute and convalescent COVID-19 samples, and they came from the United States, Italy and Spain. Sample material is recorded as cDNA or gDNA derived from T cells, B-cell-depleted T cells, or PBMCs.

CDR1 MNHEY and CDR2 SVGAGI come from the germline V gene. CDR3 length equals 13 residues. The ends lost 6 bases at V and 4 bases at J; junction bases unmatched: 4. V is TRBV6-5 and J is TRBJ1-1; 8 bases are shared with TRBD1. The sample taken for sequencing was peripheral blood. This TCR was sampled from a man in his forties or fifties with COVID-19, enrolled during active disease. The CDR3: CASRKTGVTEAFF. The CDR3 DNA reads TGTGCCAGCAGAAAGACAGGGGTCACTGAAGCTTTCTTT.